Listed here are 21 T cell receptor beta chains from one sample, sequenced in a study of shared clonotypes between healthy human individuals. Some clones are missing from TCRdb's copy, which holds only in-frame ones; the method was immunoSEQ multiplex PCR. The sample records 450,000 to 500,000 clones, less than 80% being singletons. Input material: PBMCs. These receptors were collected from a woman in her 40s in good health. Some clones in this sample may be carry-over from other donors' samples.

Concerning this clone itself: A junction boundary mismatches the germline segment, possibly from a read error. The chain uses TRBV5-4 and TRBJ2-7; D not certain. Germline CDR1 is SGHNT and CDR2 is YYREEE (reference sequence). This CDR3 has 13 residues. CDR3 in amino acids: CASSHRRFYEQYF. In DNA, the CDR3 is TGCGCCAGCAGCCATCGGCGGTTCTACGAGCAGTACTTC. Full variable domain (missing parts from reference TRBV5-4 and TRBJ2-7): ETGVTQSPTHLIKTRGQQVTLRCSSQSGHNTVSWYQQALGQGPQFIFQYYREEENGRGNFPPRFSGLQFPNYSSELNVNALELDDSALYLCASSHRRFYEQYFGPGTRLTVT.

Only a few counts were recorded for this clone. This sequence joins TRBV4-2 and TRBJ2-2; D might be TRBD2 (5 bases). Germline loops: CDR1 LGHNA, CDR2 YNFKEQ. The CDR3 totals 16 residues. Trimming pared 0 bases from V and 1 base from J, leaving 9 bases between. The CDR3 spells CASSQDGGGNTGELFF. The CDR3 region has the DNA TGTGCCAGCAGCCAAGATGGAGGAGGGAACACCGGGGAGCTGTTTTTT.

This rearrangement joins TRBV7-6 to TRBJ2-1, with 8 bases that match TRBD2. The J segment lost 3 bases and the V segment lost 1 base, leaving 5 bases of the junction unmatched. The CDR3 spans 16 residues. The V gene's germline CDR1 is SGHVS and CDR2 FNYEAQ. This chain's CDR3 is CASSLDGTRYYNEQFF. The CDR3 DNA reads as TGTGCCAGCAGCTTAGACGGGACTAGGTACTACAATGAGCAGTTCTTC.

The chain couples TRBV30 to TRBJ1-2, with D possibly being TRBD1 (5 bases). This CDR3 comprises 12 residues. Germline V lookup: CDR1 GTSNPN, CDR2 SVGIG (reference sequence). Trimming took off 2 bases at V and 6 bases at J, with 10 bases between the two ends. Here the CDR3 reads CAWSLGTDGYTF. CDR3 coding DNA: TGTGCCTGGAGTCTCGGGACCGATGGCTACACCTTC.

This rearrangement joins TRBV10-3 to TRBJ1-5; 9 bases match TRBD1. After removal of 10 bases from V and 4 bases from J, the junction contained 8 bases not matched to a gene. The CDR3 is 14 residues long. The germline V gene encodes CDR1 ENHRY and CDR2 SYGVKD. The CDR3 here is CASGWDRENQPQHF. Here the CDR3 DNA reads TGTGCCAGTGGGTGGGACAGGGAAAATCAGCCCCAGCATTTT.

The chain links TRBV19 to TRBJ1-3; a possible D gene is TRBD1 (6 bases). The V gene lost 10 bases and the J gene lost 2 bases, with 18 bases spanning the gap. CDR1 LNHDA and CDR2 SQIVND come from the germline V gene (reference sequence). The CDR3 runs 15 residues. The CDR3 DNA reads TGTGCCACCCTATTGATAGGGGGTGCTGGAAACACCATATATTTT. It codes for CATLLIGGAGNTIYF.

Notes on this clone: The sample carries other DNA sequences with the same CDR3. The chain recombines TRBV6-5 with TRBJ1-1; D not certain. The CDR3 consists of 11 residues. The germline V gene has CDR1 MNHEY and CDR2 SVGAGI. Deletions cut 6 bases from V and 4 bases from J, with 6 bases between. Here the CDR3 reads CASRTATEAFF. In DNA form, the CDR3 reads TGTGCCAGCAGAACTGCCACTGAAGCTTTCTTT.

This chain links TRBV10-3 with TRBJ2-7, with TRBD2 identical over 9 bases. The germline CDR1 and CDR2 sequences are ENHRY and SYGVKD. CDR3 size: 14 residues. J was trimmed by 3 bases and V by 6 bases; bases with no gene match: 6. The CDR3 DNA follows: TGTGCCATCAGGGGAGCGGGAGGTGGCTACGAGCAGTACTTC. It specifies CAIRGAGGGYEQYF.

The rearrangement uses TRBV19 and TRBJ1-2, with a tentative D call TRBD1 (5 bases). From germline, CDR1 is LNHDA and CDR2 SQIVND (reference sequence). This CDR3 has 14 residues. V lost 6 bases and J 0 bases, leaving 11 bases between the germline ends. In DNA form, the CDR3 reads TGTGCCAGTAGCCGGGACGGTACTAACTATGGCTACACCTTC. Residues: CASSRDGTNYGYTF.

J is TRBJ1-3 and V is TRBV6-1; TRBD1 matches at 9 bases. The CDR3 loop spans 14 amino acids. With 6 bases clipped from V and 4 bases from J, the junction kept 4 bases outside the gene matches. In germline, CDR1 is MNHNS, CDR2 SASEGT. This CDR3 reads CASRGTGSGNTIYF. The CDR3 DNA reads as TGTGCCAGCAGGGGGACAGGGTCCGGAAACACCATATATTTT.

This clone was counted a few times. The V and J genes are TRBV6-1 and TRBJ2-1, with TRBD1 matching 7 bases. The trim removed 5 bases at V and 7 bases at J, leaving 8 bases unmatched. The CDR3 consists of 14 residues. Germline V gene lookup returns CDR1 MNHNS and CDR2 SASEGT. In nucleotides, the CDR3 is TGTGCCAGCAGTAGGGACAGCCTCAATAATGAGCAGTTCTTC. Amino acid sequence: CASSRDSLNNEQFF.

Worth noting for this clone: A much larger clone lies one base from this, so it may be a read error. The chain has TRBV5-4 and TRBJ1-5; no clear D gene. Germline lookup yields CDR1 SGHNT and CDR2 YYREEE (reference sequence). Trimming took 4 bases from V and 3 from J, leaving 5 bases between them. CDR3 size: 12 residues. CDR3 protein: CASSQDNQPQHF. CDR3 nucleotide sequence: TGTGCCAGCAGCCAGGACAATCAGCCCCAGCATTTT.

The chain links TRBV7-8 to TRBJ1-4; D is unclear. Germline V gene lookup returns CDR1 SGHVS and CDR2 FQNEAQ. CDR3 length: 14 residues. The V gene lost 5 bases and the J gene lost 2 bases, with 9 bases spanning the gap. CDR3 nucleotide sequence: TGTGCCAGCAGCACCCGGGTCACTAATGAAAAACTGTTTTTT. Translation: CASSTRVTNEKLFF.

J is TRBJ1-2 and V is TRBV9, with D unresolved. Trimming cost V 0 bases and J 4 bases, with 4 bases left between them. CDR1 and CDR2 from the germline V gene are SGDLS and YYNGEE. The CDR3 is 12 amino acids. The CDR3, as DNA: TGTGCCAGCAGCGTAGGAGTCTATGGCTACACCTTC. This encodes CASSVGVYGYTF. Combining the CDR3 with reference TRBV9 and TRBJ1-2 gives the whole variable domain DSGVTQTPKHLITATGQRVTLRCSPRSGDLSVYWYQQSLDQGLQFLIQYYNGEERAKGNILERFSAQQFPDLHSELNLSSLELGDSALYFCASSVGVYGYTFGSGTRLTVV.

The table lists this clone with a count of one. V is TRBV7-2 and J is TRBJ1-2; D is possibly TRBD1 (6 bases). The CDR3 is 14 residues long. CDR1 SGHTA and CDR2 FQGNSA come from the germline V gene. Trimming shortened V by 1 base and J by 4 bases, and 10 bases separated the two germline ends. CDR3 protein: CASSLGRGRYGYTF. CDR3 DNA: TGTGCCAGCAGCTTAGGCCGGGGGCGCTATGGCTACACCTTC.

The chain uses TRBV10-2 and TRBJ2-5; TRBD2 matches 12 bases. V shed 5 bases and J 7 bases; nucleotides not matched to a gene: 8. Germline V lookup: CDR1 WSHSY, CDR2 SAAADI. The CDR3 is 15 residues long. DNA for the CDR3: TGCGCCAGCAGTCCGACTAGCGGGAGCTTTGTGACCCAGTACTTC. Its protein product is CASSPTSGSFVTQYF.

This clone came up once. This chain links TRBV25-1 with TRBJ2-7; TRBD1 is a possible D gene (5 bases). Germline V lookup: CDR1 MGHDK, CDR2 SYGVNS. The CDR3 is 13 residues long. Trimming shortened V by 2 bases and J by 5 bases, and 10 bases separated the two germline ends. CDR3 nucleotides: TGTGCCAGCAGTGAACAGGGTTCTAACGAGCAGTACTTC. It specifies CASSEQGSNEQYF.

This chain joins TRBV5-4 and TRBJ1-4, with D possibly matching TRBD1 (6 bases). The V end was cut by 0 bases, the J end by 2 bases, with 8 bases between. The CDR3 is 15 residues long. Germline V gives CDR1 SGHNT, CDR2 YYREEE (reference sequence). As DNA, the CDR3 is TGTGCCAGCAGCTTGGCCGGGGGCACTAATGAAAAACTGTTTTTT. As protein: CASSLAGGTNEKLFF.

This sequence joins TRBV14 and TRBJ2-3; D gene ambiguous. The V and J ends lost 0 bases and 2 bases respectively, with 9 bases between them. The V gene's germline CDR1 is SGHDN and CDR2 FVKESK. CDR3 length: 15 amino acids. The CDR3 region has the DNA TGTGCCAGCAGCCAAGATCAAGGACCCACAGATACGCAGTATTTT. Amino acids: CASSQDQGPTDTQYF.

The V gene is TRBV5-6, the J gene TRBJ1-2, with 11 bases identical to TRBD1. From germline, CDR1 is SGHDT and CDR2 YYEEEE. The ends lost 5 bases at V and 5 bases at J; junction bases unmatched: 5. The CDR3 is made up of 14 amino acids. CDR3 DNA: TGTGCCAGCAGTCAAGGACAGGGGGCATATGGCTACACCTTC. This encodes CASSQGQGAYGYTF.

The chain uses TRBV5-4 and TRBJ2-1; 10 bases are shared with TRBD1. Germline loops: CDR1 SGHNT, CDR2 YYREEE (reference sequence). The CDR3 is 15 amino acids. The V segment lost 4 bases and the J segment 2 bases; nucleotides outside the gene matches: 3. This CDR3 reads CASSLTGGAYNEQFF. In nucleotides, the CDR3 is TGTGCCAGCAGCCTGACAGGGGGCGCCTACAATGAGCAGTTCTTC.